These 4 T cell receptor beta chains originate from one sample sequenced in a study of blood T cell repertoires in COVID-19. Produced via immunoSEQ multiplex PCR; TCRdb's table is partial and in-frame only. The table has approximately 380,000 clones, more than 75% seen once; the top ten hold 1.2%. The sequencing input was PBMCs or T cells enriched from blood (not recorded which). Receptors originate from a young woman who had recovered from COVID-19.

V and J are TRBV11-3 and TRBJ1-1, with 9 bases lining up with TRBD1. The CDR3 extends over 20 amino acids. After removal of 0 bases from V and 2 bases from J, the junction contained 16 bases not matched to a gene. In germline, CDR1 is SGHNT, CDR2 YENEEA. Written as DNA, the CDR3 is TGTGCCAGCAGCTTAGAGTGGGGGACAGGGTCTTCCCGAGATAACACTGAAGCTTTCTTT. This codes for CASSLEWGTGSSRDNTEAFF. Combining the CDR3 with reference TRBV11-3 and TRBJ1-1 gives the whole variable domain EAGVVQSPRYKIIEKKQPVAFWCNPISGHNTLYWYLQNLGQGPELLIRYENEEAVDDSQLPKDRFSAERLKGVDSTLKIQPAELGDSAVYLCASSLEWGTGSSRDNTEAFFGQGTRLTVV.

The chain is built from TRBV30 and TRBJ1-1; D is undetermined. This CDR3 contains 13 residues. The V end was cut by 0 bases, the J end by 10 bases, with 15 bases between. Per the germline V gene, CDR1 is GTSNPN and CDR2 is SVGIG (reference sequence). The CDR3 is CAWSVRTGRVAFF. In DNA form, the CDR3 reads TGTGCCTGGAGTGTACGAACTGGGAGGGTAGCTTTCTTT.

The chain has TRBV4-1 and TRBJ2-7; a possible D gene is TRBD1 (5 bases). Germline CDR1 is MGHRA and CDR2 is YSYEKL. There are 13 residues in the CDR3. V lost 0 bases and J lost 7, with 10 bases in between. The CDR3 here is CASSQDRGEEQYF. In DNA, the CDR3 is TGCGCCAGCAGCCAAGATAGGGGTGAAGAGCAGTACTTC.

The rearrangement links TRBV27 to TRBJ2-7; maybe TRBD2 (6 bases). Trimming removed 7 bases from V and 3 bases from J, with 16 bases in between. CDR3 length: 14 residues. Germline assignment: CDR1 MNHEY and CDR2 SMNVEV (reference sequence). The CDR3 region has the DNA TGTGCCAGCAAGCGGCGGGACGGGGGCTACGAGCAGTACTTC. This sequence encodes CASKRRDGGYEQYF.